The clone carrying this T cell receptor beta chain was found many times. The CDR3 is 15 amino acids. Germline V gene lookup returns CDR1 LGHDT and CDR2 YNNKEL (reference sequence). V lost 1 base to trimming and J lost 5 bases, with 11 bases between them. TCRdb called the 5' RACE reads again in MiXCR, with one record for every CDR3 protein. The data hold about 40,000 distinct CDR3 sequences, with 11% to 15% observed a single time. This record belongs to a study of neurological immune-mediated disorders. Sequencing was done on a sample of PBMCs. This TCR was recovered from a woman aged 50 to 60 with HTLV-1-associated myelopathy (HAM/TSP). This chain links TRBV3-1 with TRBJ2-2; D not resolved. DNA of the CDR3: TGTGCCAGCAGCCAAGGGGTTGCGAGGACCGGGGAGCTGTTTTTT. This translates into CASSQGVARTGELFF.